These T cell receptor beta chains were read from a single sample in a study of blood T cell repertoires in COVID-19. Repertoires were generated with immunoSEQ multiplex PCR, while TCRdb's copy carries only in-frame clones and drops some. The table records roughly 200,000 clones, around 83% of them present only once. The specimen sequenced was peripheral blood. These receptors originate from a woman aged 55-70 years with acute or convalescent COVID-19. Each CDR3 is given with its conserved first and last residue. The order of the fields is clone size, V gene, D gene, J gene, CDR3 protein, CDR3 DNA. D genes are given only for firm matches. Not every row has a clone size; where given, it reads once, few, many or a size class.

>.|TRBV19|.|TRBJ1-2
CASSRAGSYGYTF
TGTGCCAGTAGTAGGGCAGGCTCCTATGGCTACACCTTC
>.|TRBV24-1|TRBD1|TRBJ2-3
CATSDLGQGAADTQYF
TGTGCCACCAGTGATTTGGGACAGGGGGCGGCAGATACGCAGTATTTT
>.|TRBV5-1|TRBD2|TRBJ2-3
CASSSSGDLTLADTQYF
TGCGCCAGCAGCTCTAGCGGGGATCTCACCTTGGCAGATACGCAGTATTTT
>.|TRBV5-1|TRBD2|TRBJ2-6
CASSASGTSGANVLTF
TGCGCCAGCAGCGCTAGCGGGACTAGTGGGGCCAACGTCCTGACTTTC
>.|TRBV7-2|.|TRBJ1-2
CASSRDSNYGYTF
TGTGCCAGCAGCCGAGACAGTAACTATGGCTACACCTTC
>.|TRBV18|.|TRBJ2-5
CASSHDLKETQYF
TGTGCCAGCTCACATGATCTAAAAGAGACCCAGTACTTC
>.|TRBV5-1|TRBD2|TRBJ2-3
CASSLVASGSTDTQYF
TGCGCCAGCAGCTTGGTGGCTAGCGGGAGCACAGATACGCAGTATTTT
>.|TRBV18|TRBD1|TRBJ2-2
CASSPTQGITGELFF
TGTGCCAGCTCACCGACACAGGGGATAACCGGGGAGCTGTTTTTT
>.|TRBV5-4|.|TRBJ1-1
CASSRGGWETEAFF
TGTGCCAGCAGCCGCGGGGGGTGGGAGACTGAAGCTTTCTTT
>.|TRBV9|TRBD1|TRBJ1-4
CASSVQTGANEKLFF
TGTGCCAGCAGCGTACAAACAGGGGCTAATGAAAAACTGTTTTTT
>.|TRBV6-5|TRBD2|TRBJ2-1
CASRRTSGPNEQFF
TGTGCCAGCAGGCGGACTAGCGGGCCCAATGAGCAGTTCTTC
>.|TRBV12-3/TRBV12-4|.|TRBJ2-1
CASTFGHEQFF
TGTGCCAGCACCTTTGGCCATGAGCAGTTCTTC
>.|TRBV7-6|.|TRBJ2-5
CASSARTLASQETQYF
TGTGCCAGCAGCGCCCGGACCTTAGCGTCTCAAGAGACCCAGTACTTC
>.|TRBV7-9|.|TRBJ1-1
CASSLAGRNTEAFF
TGTGCCAGCAGCTTAGCGGGGCGGAACACTGAAGCTTTCTTT
>once|TRBV28|.|TRBJ1-1
CASSQGGTEAFF
TGTGCCAGCAGTCAAGGGGGCACTGAAGCTTTCTTT
>.|TRBV3-1/TRBV3-2|.|TRBJ2-7
CASSSGIYEQYF
TGTGCCAGCAGCTCGGGGATTTACGAGCAGTACTTC
>once|TRBV7-8|TRBD1|TRBJ2-3
CASSPTYRGSKADTQYF
TGTGCCAGCAGCCCCACTTACAGGGGCTCGAAGGCAGATACGCAGTATTTT
>.|TRBV10-3|.|TRBJ2-7
CAISEWGDWGGDEQYF
TGTGCCATCAGTGAGTGGGGGGACTGGGGAGGAGACGAGCAGTACTTC
>.|TRBV4-2|.|TRBJ1-1
CASSQESGVGTEAFF
TGTGCCAGCAGCCAAGAAAGCGGTGTTGGCACTGAAGCTTTCTTT
>.|TRBV7-3|TRBD1|TRBJ1-2
CASSPPGTGRSGYTF
TGTGCCAGCAGCCCGCCCGGGACAGGGAGATCTGGCTACACCTTC
>.|TRBV2|TRBD1|TRBJ2-7
CASRIRQGGPYEQYF
TGTGCCAGCAGGATCCGACAGGGGGGCCCCTACGAGCAGTACTTC
>.|TRBV27|.|TRBJ2-2
CASSLSGTSYTGELFF
TGTGCCAGCAGTTTATCGGGAACTAGTTACACCGGGGAGCTGTTTTTT
>once|TRBV6-6|TRBD1|TRBJ1-4
CASSPSPGQGGEKLFF
TGTGCCAGCAGTCCTTCCCCGGGACAGGGAGGGGAAAAACTGTTTTTT
>.|TRBV5-1|TRBD1|TRBJ1-1
CASSTRTGGMNTEAFF
TGCGCCAGCAGCACTAGGACAGGGGGAATGAACACTGAAGCTTTCTTT
>once|TRBV3-1/TRBV3-2|TRBD2|TRBJ2-1
CASSLGLAGGIGGEQFF
TGTGCCAGCAGCCTGGGACTAGCGGGAGGGATAGGCGGGGAGCAGTTCTTC
>.|TRBV5-1|.|TRBJ1-1
CASSLERGRSAFF
TGCGCCAGCAGCCTAGAGCGGGGACGGAGTGCTTTCTTT
>.|TRBV30|TRBD1|TRBJ2-7
CAWSHWGQGREQYF
TGTGCCTGGAGCCACTGGGGACAGGGACGGGAGCAGTACTTC
>.|TRBV11-2|TRBD2|TRBJ2-2
CASSPGIAGTGELFF
TGTGCCAGCAGCCCCGGGATAGCGGGAACCGGGGAGCTGTTTTTT
>.|TRBV6-5|TRBD1|TRBJ1-2
CASSRPQGARGYTF
TGTGCCAGCAGTAGACCACAGGGGGCTCGCGGCTACACCTTC
>.|TRBV28|.|TRBJ1-1
CASSPDTEAFF
TGTGCCAGCAGTCCTGACACTGAAGCTTTCTTT
>.|TRBV14|.|TRBJ2-1
CASSQEGLNRFF
TGTGCCAGCAGCCAAGAGGGGCTCAATCGGTTCTTC
>.|TRBV23-1|TRBD1|TRBJ1-1
CASTEDRGGTEAFF
TGCGCCAGCACCGAAGACAGGGGAGGAACTGAAGCTTTCTTT
>.|TRBV7-9|.|TRBJ2-1
CASSRGTWDNEQFF
TGTGCCAGCAGCCGCGGGACCTGGGACAATGAGCAGTTCTTC
>.|TRBV6-2/TRBV6-3|.|TRBJ1-1
CASSSDSGTKAFF
TGTGCCAGCAGTTCCGATTCCGGGACTAAAGCTTTCTTT
>.|TRBV5-1|TRBD2|TRBJ2-2
CASQQLAFSGELFF
TGCGCCAGCCAACAACTAGCGTTTTCCGGGGAGCTGTTTTTT
>.|TRBV19|TRBD1|TRBJ1-2
CASKGDRSYGYTF
TGTGCCAGCAAAGGGGACAGGTCCTATGGCTACACCTTC
>once|TRBV2|.|TRBJ1-3
CASSDPSSGNTIYF
TGTGCCAGCAGTGACCCTAGCTCTGGAAACACCATATATTTT
>.|TRBV5-1|TRBD2|TRBJ2-5
CASSLAGGVQETQYF
TGCGCCAGCAGCTTGGCCGGGGGGGTCCAAGAGACCCAGTACTTC
>once|TRBV9|TRBD2|TRBJ2-7
CASSMGTSGIIYEQYF
TGTGCCAGCAGCATGGGGACTAGCGGGATTATTTACGAGCAGTACTTC
>.|TRBV7-3|.|TRBJ2-2
CASSLAPGTINTGELFF
TGTGCCAGCAGCTTAGCGCCCGGGACAATCAACACCGGGGAGCTGTTTTTT
>.|TRBV15|TRBD1|TRBJ1-5
CATSRDLGQGGQPQHF
TGTGCCACCAGCAGAGATCTGGGACAGGGTGGGCAGCCCCAGCATTTT
>.|TRBV6-5|.|TRBJ2-1
CASRTTRSSYNEQFF
TGTGCCAGCAGAACCACTCGGAGCTCCTACAATGAGCAGTTCTTC
>.|TRBV7-8|.|TRBJ2-5
CASSLVAETQYF
TGTGCCAGCAGCTTAGTGGCAGAGACCCAGTACTTC
>.|TRBV5-4|TRBD1|TRBJ2-7
CASSPRTGSTYEQYF
TGTGCCAGCAGCCCCAGGACAGGGAGTACCTACGAGCAGTACTTC
>.|TRBV21-1|.|TRBJ2-3
CASSNLAGDSTDTQYF
TGTGCCAGCAGCAATCTAGCGGGAGATTCCACAGATACGCAGTATTTT
>.|TRBV7-9|.|TRBJ1-2
CASSYSSSDGYTF
TGTGCCAGCAGCTATAGTAGTTCCGATGGCTACACCTTC
>.|TRBV5-1|TRBD2|TRBJ2-2
CASSLDSGRKTGELFF
TGCGCCAGCAGCCTTGATAGCGGGAGGAAAACCGGGGAGCTGTTTTTT
>.|TRBV4-2|.|TRBJ1-4
CASSPGEITTNEKLFF
TGTGCCAGCAGCCCCGGGGAGATAACAACTAATGAAAAACTGTTTTTT
>.|TRBV25-1|.|TRBJ2-2
CASGAGTGELFF
TGTGCCAGTGGGGCAGGCACCGGGGAGCTGTTTTTT
>once|TRBV5-1|.|TRBJ1-1
CASSLEPGTEAFF
TGCGCCAGCAGCTTGGAGCCGGGCACTGAAGCTTTCTTT
>.|TRBV14|TRBD1|TRBJ1-2
CASSPGQLYGYTF
TGTGCCAGCAGCCCGGGACAGCTCTATGGCTACACCTTC
>once|TRBV18|TRBD2|TRBJ2-1
CASSPQRLAGGLGNNEQFF
TGTGCCAGCTCACCACAGAGACTAGCGGGAGGGCTAGGGAACAATGAGCAGTTCTTC